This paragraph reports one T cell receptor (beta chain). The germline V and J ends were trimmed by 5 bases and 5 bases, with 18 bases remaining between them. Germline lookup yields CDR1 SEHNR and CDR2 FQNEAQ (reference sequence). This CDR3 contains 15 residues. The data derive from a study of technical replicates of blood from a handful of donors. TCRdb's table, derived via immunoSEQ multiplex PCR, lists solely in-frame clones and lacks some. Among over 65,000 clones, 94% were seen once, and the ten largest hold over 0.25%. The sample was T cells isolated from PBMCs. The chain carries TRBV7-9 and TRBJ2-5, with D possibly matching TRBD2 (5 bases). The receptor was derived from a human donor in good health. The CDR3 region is CASSRAGLWEETQYF. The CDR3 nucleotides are TGTGCCAGCAGCCGCGCGGGTCTATGGGAGGAGACCCAGTACTTC.